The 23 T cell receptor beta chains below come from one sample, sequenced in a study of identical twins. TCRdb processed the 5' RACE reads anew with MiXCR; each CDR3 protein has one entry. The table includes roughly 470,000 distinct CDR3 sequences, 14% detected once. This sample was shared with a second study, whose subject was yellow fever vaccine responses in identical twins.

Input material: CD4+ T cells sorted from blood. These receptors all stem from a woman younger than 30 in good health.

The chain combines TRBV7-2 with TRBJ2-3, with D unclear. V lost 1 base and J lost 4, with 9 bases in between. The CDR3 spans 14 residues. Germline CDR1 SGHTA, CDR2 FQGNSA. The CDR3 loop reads CASSLVVFPDTQYF. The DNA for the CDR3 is TGTGCCAGCAGCTTAGTCGTTTTTCCAGATACGCAGTATTTT.

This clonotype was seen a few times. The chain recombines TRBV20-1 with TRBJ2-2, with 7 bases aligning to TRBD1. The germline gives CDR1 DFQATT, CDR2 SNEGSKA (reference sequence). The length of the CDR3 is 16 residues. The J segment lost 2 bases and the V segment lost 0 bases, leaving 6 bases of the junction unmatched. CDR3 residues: CSARELQGYNTGELFF. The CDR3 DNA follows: TGCAGTGCTAGAGAATTACAGGGGTACAACACCGGGGAGCTGTTTTTT.

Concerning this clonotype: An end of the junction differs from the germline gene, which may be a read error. CDR3: CASGLAGESYEQYF. CDR3 sequence (DNA): TGCGCCAGCGGCTTGGCGGGGGAGAGCTACGAGCAGTACTTC. This rearrangement joins TRBV5-1 to TRBJ2-7; 7 bases align to TRBD2. Germline assignment: CDR1 SGHRS and CDR2 YFSETQ. The CDR3 runs 14 residues.

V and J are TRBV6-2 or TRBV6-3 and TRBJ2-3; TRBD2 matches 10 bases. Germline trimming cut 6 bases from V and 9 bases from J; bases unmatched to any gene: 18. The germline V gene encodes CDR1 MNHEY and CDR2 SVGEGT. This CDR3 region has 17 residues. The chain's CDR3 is CASRDSGGIGTSETQYF. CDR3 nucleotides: TGTGCCAGCAGGGACAGCGGGGGCATTGGGACTAGCGAGACGCAGTATTTT.

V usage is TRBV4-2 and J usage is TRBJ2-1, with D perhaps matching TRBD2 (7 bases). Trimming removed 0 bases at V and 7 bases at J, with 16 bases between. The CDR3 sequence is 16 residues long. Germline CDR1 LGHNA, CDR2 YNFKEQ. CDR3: CASSQEIGGGQNEQFF. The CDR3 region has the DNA TGTGCCAGCAGCCAAGAGATAGGGGGGGGCCAGAATGAGCAGTTCTTC.

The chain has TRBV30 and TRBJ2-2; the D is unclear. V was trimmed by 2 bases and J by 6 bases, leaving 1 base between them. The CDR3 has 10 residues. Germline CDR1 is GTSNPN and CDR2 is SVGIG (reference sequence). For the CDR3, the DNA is TGTGCCTGGAGTTCCGGGGAGCTGTTTTTT. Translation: CAWSSGELFF.

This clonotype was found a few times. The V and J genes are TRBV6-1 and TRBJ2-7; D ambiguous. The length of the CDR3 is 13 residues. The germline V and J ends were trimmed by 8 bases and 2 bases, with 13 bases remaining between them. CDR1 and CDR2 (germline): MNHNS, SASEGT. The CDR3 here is CASGYEETYEQYF. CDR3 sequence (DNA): TGTGCCAGCGGATATGAGGAAACCTACGAGCAGTACTTC.

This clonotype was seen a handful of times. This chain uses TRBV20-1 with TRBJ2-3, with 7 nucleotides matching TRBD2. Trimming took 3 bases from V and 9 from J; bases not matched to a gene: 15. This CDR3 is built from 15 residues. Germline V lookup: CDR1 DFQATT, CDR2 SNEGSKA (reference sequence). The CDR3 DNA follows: TGCAGTGCTAGGGCGGGAGCGACCGCACTAGAAACGCAGTATTTT. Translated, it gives CSARAGATALETQYF.

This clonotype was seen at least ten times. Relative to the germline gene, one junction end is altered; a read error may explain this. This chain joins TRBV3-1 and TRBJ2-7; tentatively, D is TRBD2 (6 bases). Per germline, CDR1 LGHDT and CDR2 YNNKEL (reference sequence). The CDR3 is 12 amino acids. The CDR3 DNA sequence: TGCGCCAGCAGCCAGGGACTGTACGAGCAGTACTTC. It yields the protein CASSQGLYEQYF.

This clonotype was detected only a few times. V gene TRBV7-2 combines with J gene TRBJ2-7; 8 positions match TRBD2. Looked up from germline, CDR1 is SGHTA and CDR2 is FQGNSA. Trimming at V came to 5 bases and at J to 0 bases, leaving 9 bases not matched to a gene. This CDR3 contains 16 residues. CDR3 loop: CASSNRGGGSSYEQYF. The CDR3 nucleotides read TGTGCCAGCAGCAATAGAGGCGGGGGGAGCTCCTACGAGCAGTACTTC.

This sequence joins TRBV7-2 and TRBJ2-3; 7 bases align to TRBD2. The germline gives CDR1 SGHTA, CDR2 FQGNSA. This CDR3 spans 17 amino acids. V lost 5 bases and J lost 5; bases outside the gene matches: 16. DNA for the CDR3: TGTGCCAGCAGCAGAGATGAGCTAGCGGCTTTGAAAGATACGCAGTATTTT. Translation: CASSRDELAALKDTQYF.

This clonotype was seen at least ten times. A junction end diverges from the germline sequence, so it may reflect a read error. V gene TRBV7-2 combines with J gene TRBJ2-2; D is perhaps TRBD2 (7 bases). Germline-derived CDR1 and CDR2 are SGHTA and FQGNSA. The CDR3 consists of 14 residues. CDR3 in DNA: TGTGCCAGCAGTTTAGGGGGGGGTACCGGGGAGCTGTTTTTT. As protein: CASSLGGGTGELFF.

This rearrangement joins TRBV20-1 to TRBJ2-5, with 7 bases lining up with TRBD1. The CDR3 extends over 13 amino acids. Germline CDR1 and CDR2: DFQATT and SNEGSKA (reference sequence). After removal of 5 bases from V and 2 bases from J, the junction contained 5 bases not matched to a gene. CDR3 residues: CSAPGQTQETQYF. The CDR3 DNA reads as TGCAGTGCTCCGGGACAGACTCAAGAGACCCAGTACTTC.

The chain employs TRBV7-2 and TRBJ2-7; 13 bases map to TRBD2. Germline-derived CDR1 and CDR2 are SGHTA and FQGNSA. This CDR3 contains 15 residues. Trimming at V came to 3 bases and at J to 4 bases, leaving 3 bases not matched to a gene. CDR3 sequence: CASSLGTSGVYEQYF. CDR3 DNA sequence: TGTGCCAGCAGCTTGGGGACTAGCGGGGTATACGAGCAGTACTTC.

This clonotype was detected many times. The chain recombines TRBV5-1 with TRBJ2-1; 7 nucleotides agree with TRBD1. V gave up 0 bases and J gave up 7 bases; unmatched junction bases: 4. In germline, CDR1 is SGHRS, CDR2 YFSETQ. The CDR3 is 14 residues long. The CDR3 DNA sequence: TGCGCCAGCAGCTTGGAACAGGGGTGGAATGAGCAGTTCTTC. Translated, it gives CASSLEQGWNEQFF. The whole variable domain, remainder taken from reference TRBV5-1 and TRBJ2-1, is KAGVTQTPRYLIKTRGQQVTLSCSPISGHRSVSWYQQTPGQGLQFLFEYFSETQRNKGNFPGRFSGRQFSNSRSEMNVSTLELGDSALYLCASSLEQGWNEQFFGPGTRLTVL.

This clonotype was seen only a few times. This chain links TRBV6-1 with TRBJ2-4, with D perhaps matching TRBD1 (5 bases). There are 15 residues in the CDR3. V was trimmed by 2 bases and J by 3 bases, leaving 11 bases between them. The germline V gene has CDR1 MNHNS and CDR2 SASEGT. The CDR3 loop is CASSEQTGDKNIQYF. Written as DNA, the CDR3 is TGTGCCAGCAGTGAACAAACAGGAGACAAAAACATTCAGTACTTC.

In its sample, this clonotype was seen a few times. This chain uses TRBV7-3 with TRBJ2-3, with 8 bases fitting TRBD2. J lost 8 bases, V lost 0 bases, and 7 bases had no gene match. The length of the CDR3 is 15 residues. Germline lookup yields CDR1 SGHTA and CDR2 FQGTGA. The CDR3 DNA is TGTGCCAGCAGCTTAACAAGCGGGGGAGTGGGTACGCAGTATTTT. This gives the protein CASSLTSGGVGTQYF.

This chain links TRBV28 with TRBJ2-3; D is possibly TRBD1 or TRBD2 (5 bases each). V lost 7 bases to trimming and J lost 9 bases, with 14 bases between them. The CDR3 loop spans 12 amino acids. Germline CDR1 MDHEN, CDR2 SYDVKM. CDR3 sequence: CASITGTRTQYF. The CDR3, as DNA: TGTGCCAGCATAACCGGGACGCGGACGCAGTATTTT.

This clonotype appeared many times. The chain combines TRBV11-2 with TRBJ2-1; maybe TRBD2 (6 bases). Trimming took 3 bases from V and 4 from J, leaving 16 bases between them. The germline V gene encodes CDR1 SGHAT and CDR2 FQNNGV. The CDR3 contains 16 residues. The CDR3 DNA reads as TGTGCCAGCAGCTTGTCCGGGGGAAAGTCGTACAATGAGCAGTTCTTC. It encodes CASSLSGGKSYNEQFF.

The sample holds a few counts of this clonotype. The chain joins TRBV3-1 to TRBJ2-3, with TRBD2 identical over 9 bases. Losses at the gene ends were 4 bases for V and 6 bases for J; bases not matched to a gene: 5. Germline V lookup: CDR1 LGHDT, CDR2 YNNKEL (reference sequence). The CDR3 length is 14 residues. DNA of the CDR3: TGTGCCAGCAGCCGGGGACTAGCTTACGATACGCAGTATTTT. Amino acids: CASSRGLAYDTQYF.

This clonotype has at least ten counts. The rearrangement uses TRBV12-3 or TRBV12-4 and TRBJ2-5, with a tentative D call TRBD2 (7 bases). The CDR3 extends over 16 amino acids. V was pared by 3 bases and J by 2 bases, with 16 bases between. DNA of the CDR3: TGTGCCAGCAGTTTTCGGGGGGCTAGTCTTCAAGAGACCCAGTACTTC. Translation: CASSFRGASLQETQYF.

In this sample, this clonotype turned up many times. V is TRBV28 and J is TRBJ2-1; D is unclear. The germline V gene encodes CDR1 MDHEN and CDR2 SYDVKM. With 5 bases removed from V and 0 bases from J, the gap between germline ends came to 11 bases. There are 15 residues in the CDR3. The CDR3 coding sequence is TGTGCCAGCAGTCTGCCTAGGAGCTCCTACAATGAGCAGTTCTTC. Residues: CASSLPRSSYNEQFF.

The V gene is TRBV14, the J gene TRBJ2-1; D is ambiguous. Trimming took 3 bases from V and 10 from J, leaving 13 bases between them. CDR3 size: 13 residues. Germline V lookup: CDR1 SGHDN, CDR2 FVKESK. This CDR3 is CASSHRSRNEQFF. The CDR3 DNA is TGTGCCAGCAGCCACAGGTCCAGAAACGAGCAGTTCTTC. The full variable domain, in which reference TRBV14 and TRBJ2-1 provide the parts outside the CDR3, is EAGVTQFPSHSVIEKGQTVTLRCDPISGHDNLYWYRRVMGKEIKFLLHFVKESKQDESGMPNNRFLAERTGGTYSTLKVQPAELEDSGVYFCASSHRSRNEQFFGPGTRLTVL.